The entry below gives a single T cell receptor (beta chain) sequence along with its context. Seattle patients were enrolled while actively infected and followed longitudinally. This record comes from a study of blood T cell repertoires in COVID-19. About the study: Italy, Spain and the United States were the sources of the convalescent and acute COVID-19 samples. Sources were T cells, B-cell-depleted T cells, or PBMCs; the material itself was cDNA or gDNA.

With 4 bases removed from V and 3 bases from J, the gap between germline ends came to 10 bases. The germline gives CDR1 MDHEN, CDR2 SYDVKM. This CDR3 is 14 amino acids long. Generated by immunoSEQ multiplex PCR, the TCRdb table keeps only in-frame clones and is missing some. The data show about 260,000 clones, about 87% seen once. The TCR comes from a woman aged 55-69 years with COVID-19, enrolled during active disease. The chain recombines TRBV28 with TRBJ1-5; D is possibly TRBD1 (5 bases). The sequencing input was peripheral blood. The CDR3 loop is CASSYRQPNQPQHF. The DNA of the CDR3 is TGTGCCAGCAGTTACCGACAGCCCAATCAGCCCCAGCATTTT.